This TCR beta chain was documented in a study of blood T cell repertoires in COVID-19. Study at large: Acute and convalescent COVID-19 samples came from the United States, Italy and Spain. T cells, B-cell-depleted T cells, or PBMCs provided the cDNA or gDNA that served as material.

Recruited during active infection, patients (from Seattle) were subsequently followed longitudinally. The germline gives CDR1 SGHTA, CDR2 FQGNSA. CDR3 size: 16 residues. V lost 5 bases to trimming and J lost 5 bases; unmatched junction nucleotides: 14. In the authors' methods: Reference gene primer amplification in the assay estimated nucleated cell counts. Some clones are missing from TCRdb's copy, which holds only in-frame ones; the method was immunoSEQ multiplex PCR. V and J calls and clone size follow that table, whereas D and trimming were derived from the DNA. The table shows tens of thousands of clones, with less than 95% occurring only once.

The source material was peripheral blood. The receptor was isolated from a man between 45 and 60 years old with COVID-19, enrolled during active disease. V gene TRBV7-2 combines with J gene TRBJ1-1; 7 nucleotides agree with TRBD1. The CDR3 sequence is CASSLGPGGLGTEAFF. DNA of the CDR3: TGTGCCAGCAGCCTAGGGCCAGGGGGTTTGGGGACTGAAGCTTTCTTT.